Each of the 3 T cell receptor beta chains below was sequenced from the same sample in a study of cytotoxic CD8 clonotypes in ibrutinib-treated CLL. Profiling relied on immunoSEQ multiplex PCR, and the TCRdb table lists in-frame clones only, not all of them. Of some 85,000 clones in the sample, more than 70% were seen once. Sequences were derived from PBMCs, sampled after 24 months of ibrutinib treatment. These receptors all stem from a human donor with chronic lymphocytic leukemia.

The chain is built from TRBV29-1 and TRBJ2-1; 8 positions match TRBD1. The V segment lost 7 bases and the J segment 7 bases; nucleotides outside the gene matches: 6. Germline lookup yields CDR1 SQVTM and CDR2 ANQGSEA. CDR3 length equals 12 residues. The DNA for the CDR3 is TGCAGCGCTTCGGACAGGGTGAATGAGCAGTTCTTC. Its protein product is CSASDRVNEQFF.

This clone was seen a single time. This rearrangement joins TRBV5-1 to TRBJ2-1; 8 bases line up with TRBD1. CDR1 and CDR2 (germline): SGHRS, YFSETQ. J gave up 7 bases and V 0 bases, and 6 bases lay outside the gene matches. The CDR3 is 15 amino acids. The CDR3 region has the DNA TGCGCCAGCAGCTTGGCGGACAGGGATGTTAATGAGCAGTTCTTC. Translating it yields CASSLADRDVNEQFF.

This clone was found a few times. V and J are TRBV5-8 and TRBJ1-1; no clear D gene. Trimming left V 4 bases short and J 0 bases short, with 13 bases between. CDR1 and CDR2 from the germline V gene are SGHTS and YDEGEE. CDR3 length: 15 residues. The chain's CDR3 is CASSHDPVMNTEAFF. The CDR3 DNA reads TGTGCCAGCAGCCACGACCCGGTGATGAACACTGAAGCTTTCTTT.